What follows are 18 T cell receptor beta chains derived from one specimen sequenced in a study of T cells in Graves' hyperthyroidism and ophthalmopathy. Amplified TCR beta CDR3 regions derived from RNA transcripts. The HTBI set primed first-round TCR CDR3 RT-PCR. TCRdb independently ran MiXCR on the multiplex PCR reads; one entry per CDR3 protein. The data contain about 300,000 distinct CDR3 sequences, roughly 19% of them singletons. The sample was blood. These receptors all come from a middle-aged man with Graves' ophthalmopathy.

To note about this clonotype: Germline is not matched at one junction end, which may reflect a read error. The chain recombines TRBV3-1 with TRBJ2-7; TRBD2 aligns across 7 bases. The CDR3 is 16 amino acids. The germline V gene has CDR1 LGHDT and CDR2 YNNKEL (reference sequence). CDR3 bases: TGTGTCAGCAGCCACCCCTCCGGGACTAATGACTACGAGCAGTACTTC. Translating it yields CVSSHPSGTNDYEQYF.

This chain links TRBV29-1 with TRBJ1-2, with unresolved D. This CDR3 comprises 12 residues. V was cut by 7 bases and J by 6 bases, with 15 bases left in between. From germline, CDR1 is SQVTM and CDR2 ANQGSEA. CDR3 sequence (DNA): TGCAGCGACATGACCGTGAATCATGGCTACACCTTC. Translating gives CSDMTVNHGYTF.

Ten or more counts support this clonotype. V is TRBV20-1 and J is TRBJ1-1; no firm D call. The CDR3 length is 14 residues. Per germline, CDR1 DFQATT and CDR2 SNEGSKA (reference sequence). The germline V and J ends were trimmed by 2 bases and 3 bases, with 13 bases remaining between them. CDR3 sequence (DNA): TGCAGTGCTAGATCCGGGAGGGAGGACACTGAAGCTTTCTTT. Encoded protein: CSARSGREDTEAFF.

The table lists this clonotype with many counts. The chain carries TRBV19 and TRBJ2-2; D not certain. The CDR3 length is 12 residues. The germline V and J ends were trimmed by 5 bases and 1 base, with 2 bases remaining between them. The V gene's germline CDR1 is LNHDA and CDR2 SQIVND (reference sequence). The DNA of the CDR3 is TGTGCCAGTAGTCAGAACACCGGGGAGCTGTTTTTT. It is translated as CASSQNTGELFF.

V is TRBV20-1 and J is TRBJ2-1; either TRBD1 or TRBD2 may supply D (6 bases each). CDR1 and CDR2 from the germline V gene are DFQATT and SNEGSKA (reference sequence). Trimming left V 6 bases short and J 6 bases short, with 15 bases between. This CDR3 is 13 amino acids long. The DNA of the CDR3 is TGCAGTGCCCAAGACCCGGGGGCCAATGAGCAGTTCTTC. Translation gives CSAQDPGANEQFF.

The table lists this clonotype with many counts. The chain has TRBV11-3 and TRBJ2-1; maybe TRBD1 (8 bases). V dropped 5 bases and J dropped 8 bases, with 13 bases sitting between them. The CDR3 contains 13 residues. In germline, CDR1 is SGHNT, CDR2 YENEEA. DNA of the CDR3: TGTGCCAGCAGCCGACAGGGGAGGGATGAGCAGTTCTTC. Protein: CASSRQGRDEQFF.

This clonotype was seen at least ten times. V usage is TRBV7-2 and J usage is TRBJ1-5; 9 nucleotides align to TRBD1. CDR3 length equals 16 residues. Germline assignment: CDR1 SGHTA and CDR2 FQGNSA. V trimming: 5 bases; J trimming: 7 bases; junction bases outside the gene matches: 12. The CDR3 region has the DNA TGTGCCAGCAGCGATCCCCGGACAGGGGTAAGACAGCCCCAGCATTTT. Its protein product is CASSDPRTGVRQPQHF.

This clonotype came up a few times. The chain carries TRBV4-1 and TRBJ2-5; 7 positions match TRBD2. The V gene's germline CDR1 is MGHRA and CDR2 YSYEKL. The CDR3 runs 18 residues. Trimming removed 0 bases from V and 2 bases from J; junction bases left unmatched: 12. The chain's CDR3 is CASSQDRDGRRRQETQYF. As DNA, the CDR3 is TGCGCCAGCAGCCAAGATAGGGACGGGAGGAGGAGGCAAGAGACCCAGTACTTC.

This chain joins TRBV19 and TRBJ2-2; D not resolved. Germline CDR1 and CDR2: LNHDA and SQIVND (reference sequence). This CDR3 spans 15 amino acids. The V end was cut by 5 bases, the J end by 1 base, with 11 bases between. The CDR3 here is CASSPPHRNTGELFF. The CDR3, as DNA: TGTGCCAGTAGTCCCCCTCATCGGAACACCGGGGAGCTGTTTTTT.

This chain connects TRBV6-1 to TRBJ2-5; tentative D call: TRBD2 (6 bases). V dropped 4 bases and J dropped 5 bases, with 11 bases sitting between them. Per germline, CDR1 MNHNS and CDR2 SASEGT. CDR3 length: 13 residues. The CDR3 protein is CASSGRGGETQYF. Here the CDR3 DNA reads TGTGCCAGCAGTGGGAGGGGAGGCGAGACCCAGTACTTC.

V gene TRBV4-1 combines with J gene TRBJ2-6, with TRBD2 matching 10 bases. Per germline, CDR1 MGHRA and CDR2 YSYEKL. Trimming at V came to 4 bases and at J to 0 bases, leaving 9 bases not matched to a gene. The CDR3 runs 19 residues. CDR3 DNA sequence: TGCGCCAGCAGCCCCTATAAACTAGCGGGGAACTCTGGGGCCAACGTCCTGACTTTC. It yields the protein CASSPYKLAGNSGANVLTF.

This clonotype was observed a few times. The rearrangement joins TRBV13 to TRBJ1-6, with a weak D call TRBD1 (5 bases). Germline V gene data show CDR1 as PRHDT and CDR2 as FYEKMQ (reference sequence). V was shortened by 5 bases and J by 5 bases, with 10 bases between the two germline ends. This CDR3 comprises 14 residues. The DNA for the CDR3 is TGTGCCAGCAGCCTGGGACCTGATAATTCACCCCTCCACTTT. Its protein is CASSLGPDNSPLHF.

The CDR3 protein is CSGLRGGTEAFF. In DNA, the CDR3 is TGCAGCGGCCTCAGGGGGGGCACTGAAGCTTTCTTT. V usage is TRBV29-1 and J usage is TRBJ1-1; 7 bases are shared with TRBD1. V lost 7 bases, J lost 4 bases, and 6 bases stayed unmatched. The germline V gene has CDR1 SQVTM and CDR2 ANQGSEA. The CDR3 covers 12 residues.

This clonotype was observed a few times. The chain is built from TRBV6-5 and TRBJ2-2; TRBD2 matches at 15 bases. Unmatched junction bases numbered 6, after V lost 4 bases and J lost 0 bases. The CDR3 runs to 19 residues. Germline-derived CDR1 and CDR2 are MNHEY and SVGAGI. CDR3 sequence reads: CASSLRTSGRASNTGELFF. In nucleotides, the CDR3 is TGTGCCAGCAGTTTGCGGACTAGCGGGAGGGCCTCGAACACCGGGGAGCTGTTTTTT.

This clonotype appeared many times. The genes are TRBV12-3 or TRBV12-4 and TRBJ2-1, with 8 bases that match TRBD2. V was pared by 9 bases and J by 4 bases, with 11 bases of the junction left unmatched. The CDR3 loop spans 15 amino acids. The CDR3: CASHPSGGRYNEQFF. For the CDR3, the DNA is TGTGCCAGTCACCCCAGCGGGGGACGTTACAATGAGCAGTTCTTC.

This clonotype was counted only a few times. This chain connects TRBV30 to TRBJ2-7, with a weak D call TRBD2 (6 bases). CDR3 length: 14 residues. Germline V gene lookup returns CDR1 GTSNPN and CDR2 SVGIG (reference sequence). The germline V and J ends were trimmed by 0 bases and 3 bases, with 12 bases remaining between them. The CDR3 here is CAWSVAGTVYEQYF. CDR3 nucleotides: TGTGCCTGGAGTGTCGCGGGGACCGTCTACGAGCAGTACTTC.

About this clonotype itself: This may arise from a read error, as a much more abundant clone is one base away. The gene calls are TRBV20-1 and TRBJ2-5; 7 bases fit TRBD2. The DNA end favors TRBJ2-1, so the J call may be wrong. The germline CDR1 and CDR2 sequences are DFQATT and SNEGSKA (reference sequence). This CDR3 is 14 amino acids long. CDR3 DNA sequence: TGCAGTGCTACAACCCCGGGACTACAAGAGACCCAGTTCTTC. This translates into CSATTPGLQETQFF.

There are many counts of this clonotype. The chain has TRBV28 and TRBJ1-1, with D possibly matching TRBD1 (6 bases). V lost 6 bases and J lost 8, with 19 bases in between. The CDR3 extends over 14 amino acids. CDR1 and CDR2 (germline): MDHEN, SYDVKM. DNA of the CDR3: TGTGCCAGCAGGGAACAGGGCGAGATTCTAGAAGCTTTCTTT. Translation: CASREQGEILEAFF.